This is a list of T cell receptor beta chains from one sample in a study of cytomegalovirus exposure and HLA in healthy donors. TCRdb's table, derived via immunoSEQ multiplex PCR, lists solely in-frame clones and lacks some. The table records about 120,000 clones, roughly 90% of them present only once. Sequenced material: PBMCs. These receptor sequences come from a woman aged 18-29 years in good health and CMV-seropositive. Both conserved end residues are trimmed from each CDR3.

v_call cdr3_length cdr3_aa
TRBV5-1 13 ASSLDGTAGEKLF
TRBV6-7 12 ASSWDRGNQPQH
TRBV28 13 ASSPSDSPGYGYT
TRBV7-2 13 ASSLKRGDQETQY
TRBV6-1 12 ASSETGGGSPLH
TRBV29-1 11 SVRTGVAYEQY
TRBV10-1 11 ATSGEGEYEQY
TRBV5-4 13 ASSKAGGPGNEQF
TRBV7-9 10 ASSSGRYEQY
TRBV5-1 12 ASSLGMRVPEAF
TRBV18 13 ASSPRDSPQETQY
TRBV4-2 13 ASSQDEEINQPQH
TRBV27 13 ASSPQDSRPTEAF
TRBV4-1 12 ASSQVVVSAEAF
TRBV13 13 ASSSNLDRRAEAF
TRBV6-6 13 ASSPGTLSNQPQH
TRBV5-1 9 ASSLRDEQY
TRBV2 12 ASSSNRGLTEAF
TRBV5-3 13 ARSLPGTSQETQY
TRBV13 14 ASSQDGRVLGETQY
TRBV7-2 14 ASSLGMVRSNQPQH
TRBV7-9 13 ASSSLQGNGRVDT
TRBV5-6 11 ASSLRGNSGYT
TRBV7-9 14 ASSLEGAWGNTEAF
TRBV2 8 ASSSEQAF
TRBV7-9 14 ASSLRTSGTDNEQF
TRBV9 14 ASSVESSGGAREQF
TRBV29-1 13 SVEDGREVADTQY
TRBV14 14 ASSQVGESSGNTIY
TRBV11-1 10 ASSLNGEHYT
TRBV11-2 13 ASSRTGQANYGYT
TRBV7-2 10 ASSLQSSEAF
TRBV4-1 13 ASSQESGRGVVQY
TRBV2 12 ASSEGPPPPEAF
TRBV5-5 14 ASSLAGAGVTYEQY
TRBV4-1 14 ASSQDATSGRGEQY
TRBV19 19 ASSIDHWAGGPESSGNTIY
TRBV13 9 ASSLRVEAF
TRBV7-2 13 ASSLVQTGAGELF
TRBV6-1 12 ASKTSSLNEKLF
TRBV10-1 12 ASSEMQGTDTQY
TRBV9 12 ASSAEQGLDGYT
TRBV6-4 11 ASSATGTSGWV
TRBV2 13 ASSDERGPNEKLF
TRBV29-1 17 SGGALTSGKYLTYNEQF
TRBV25-1 13 ASSAGGGAFNEQF
TRBV18 12 ASSPGAGGGEQY
TRBV28 12 ASTLRDRSTGYT
TRBV6-5 13 ASFVVGLGSTEAF